Sequencing of this T cell receptor (beta chain) was carried out in a study of shared clonotypes between healthy human individuals. Overall study findings and caveats: When compared with the clonotypes that were shared by all four sorted-subset donors, the non-shared clonotypes turned out to have lower generation probabilities.

The method was immunoSEQ multiplex PCR; TCRdb's version includes in-frame clones alone and lacks a portion of them. Here the sample spans about 2 million clones, around 95% being singletons. The CDR3 spans 13 residues. Germline V gene lookup returns CDR1 SGHKS and CDR2 YYEKEE (reference sequence). Trimming took 4 bases from V and 1 from J, leaving 8 bases between them. In regard to this clone: The antigen remains undetermined.

Both subsets, CD45RA+ naive and CD45RA-negative memory, were split from the CD4+ cells. The TCR sequence derives from a man aged 18 to 29 in good health. The sample taken for sequencing was naive CD4+ T cells sorted from blood. Subset meaning: CD45RA+ positively selected. The V call is TRBV5-5, the J call TRBJ2-5; no clear D. The CDR3 spells CASSLKGQETQYF. For the CDR3, the DNA is TGTGCCAGCAGCCTTAAGGGCCAAGAGACCCAGTACTTC.